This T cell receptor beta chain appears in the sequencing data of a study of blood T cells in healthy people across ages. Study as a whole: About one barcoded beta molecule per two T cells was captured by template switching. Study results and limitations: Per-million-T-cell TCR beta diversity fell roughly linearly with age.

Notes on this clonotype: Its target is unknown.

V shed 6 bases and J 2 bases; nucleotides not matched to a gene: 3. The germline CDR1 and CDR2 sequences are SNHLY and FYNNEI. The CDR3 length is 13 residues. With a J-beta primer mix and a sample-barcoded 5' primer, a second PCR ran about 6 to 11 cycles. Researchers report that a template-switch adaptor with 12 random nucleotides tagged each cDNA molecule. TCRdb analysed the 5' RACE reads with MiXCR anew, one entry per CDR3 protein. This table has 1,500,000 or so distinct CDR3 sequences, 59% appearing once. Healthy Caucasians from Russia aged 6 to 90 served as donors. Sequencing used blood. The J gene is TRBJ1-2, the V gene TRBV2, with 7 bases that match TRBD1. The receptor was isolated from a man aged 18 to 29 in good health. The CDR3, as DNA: TGTGCCAGCAGAGGGGGCTGGAACTATGGCTACACCTTC. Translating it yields CASRGGWNYGYTF.